The 19 T cell receptor beta chains below come from one sample, sequenced in a study of molecular identifiers for immune sequencing clone quantification. One entry per CDR3 protein results from TCRdb running MiXCR on the PCR reads. The data hold 90,000 to 120,000 distinct CDR3 sequences, with approximately 40% observed a single time. The sequenced sample consisted of naive CD8+ T cells from blood, with Jurkat cell RNA spiked in. As for subset: FACS-sorted CD8+CD4-CCR7+CD45RA+ naive T cells. The receptors originated from a human donor in good health. Some libraries in this study had Jurkat cell RNA spiked in.

This clonotype was detected many times. The CDR3 bases are TGTGCCAGCAGTTTAAGGGGCGTTGGAAAACTGTTTTTT. This encodes CASSLRGVGKLFF. V and J are TRBV28 and TRBJ1-4, with D possibly TRBD1 on 5 matching bases. Trimming left V 2 bases short and J 10 bases short, with 11 bases between. The germline V gene encodes CDR1 MDHEN and CDR2 SYDVKM. The CDR3 loop spans 13 amino acids.

The rearrangement links TRBV19 to TRBJ2-1, with unresolved D. The CDR3 is made up of 17 amino acids. Germline CDR1 reads LNHDA; CDR2 reads SQIVND (reference sequence). The ends were cut back, 1 base at V and 2 bases at J, with 15 bases in the middle. CDR3 region: CASSIAPGGPTYNEQFF. In nucleotides, the CDR3 is TGTGCCAGTAGTATAGCACCCGGCGGACCTACCTACAATGAGCAGTTCTTC.

This clonotype was seen many times. The chain links TRBV4-2 to TRBJ2-3; 7 bases map to TRBD2. This CDR3 is 17 amino acids long. The germline V gene has CDR1 LGHNA and CDR2 YNFKEQ. V gave up 1 base and J gave up 0 bases; unmatched junction bases: 7. The CDR3 coding sequence is TGTGCCAGCAGCCAAGCGCCAGCGGGGACTAGCACAGATACGCAGTATTTT. This gives the protein CASSQAPAGTSTDTQYF.

The chain combines TRBV20-1 with TRBJ2-7; a weak D match, TRBD1 (6 bases). V dropped 4 bases and J dropped 7 bases, with 8 bases sitting between them. The CDR3 is 10 amino acids. Germline V gives CDR1 DFQATT, CDR2 SNEGSKA (reference sequence). Here the CDR3 DNA reads TGCAGTGCTACAGGGGATGAGCAGTACTTC. It specifies CSATGDEQYF.

As regards this clonotype: A much more abundant neighbour one base away suggests this may be a read error. The V gene is TRBV20-1, the J gene TRBJ1-5; D is unresolved. Germline V lookup: CDR1 DFQATT, CDR2 SNEGSKA (reference sequence). The length of the CDR3 is 11 residues. The CDR3, as DNA: TGCAGTACTAGAGGCGCTGAACCCCAGCATTTT. It specifies CSTRGAEPQHF.

The chain links TRBV7-9 to TRBJ2-7, with unresolved D. Germline CDR1 is SEHNR and CDR2 is FQNEAQ (reference sequence). The CDR3 runs 14 residues. The germline V and J ends were trimmed by 2 bases and 6 bases, with 14 bases remaining between them. This chain's CDR3 is CASSLIGHGAEQYF. In nucleotides, the CDR3 is TGTGCCAGCAGCTTAATAGGGCATGGAGCCGAGCAGTACTTC.

This clonotype was seen at least ten times. The V call is TRBV28, the J call TRBJ2-5; possible D gene TRBD1, 7 bases. Germline CDR1 MDHEN, CDR2 SYDVKM. The V end lost 8 bases, the J end lost 4 bases, and 20 bases lay between the germline ends. The CDR3 consists of 15 residues. The DNA of the CDR3 is TGTGCCAGCGGGACCCAGGGGGGACCGGGAGAGACCCAGTACTTC. As protein: CASGTQGGPGETQYF.

This clonotype turned up a few times. V gene TRBV4-1 combines with J gene TRBJ2-1, with 7 bases matching TRBD1. V lost 6 bases to trimming and J lost 3 bases; unmatched junction nucleotides: 14. Per germline, CDR1 MGHRA and CDR2 YSYEKL. The CDR3 has 17 amino acids. This CDR3 reads CASRSDRTGPRYNEQFF. CDR3 nucleotides: TGCGCCAGCAGGAGTGACAGGACAGGTCCGCGCTACAATGAGCAGTTCTTC.

V is TRBV6-5 and J is TRBJ2-5, with D possibly called TRBD1 or TRBD2 (5 bases each). CDR1 and CDR2 (germline): MNHEY, SVGAGI. This CDR3 contains 16 residues. V lost 1 base to trimming and J lost 2 bases, with 14 bases between them. The CDR3 protein is CASSYWGRLNQETQYF. The CDR3 DNA is TGTGCCAGCAGTTACTGGGGCAGACTAAATCAAGAGACCCAGTACTTC.

V is TRBV28 and J is TRBJ2-7; perhaps TRBD1 as D (7 bases). The V and J ends lost 4 bases and 4 bases respectively, with 17 bases between them. Germline V gives CDR1 MDHEN, CDR2 SYDVKM. The CDR3 loop spans 15 amino acids. CDR3: CASSSRIRGAYEQYF. The CDR3 DNA reads TGTGCCAGCAGTTCCCGAATCAGGGGGGCTTACGAGCAGTACTTC.

The J gene is TRBJ2-7, the V gene TRBV29-1, with D perhaps matching TRBD2 (7 bases). Per the germline V gene, CDR1 is SQVTM and CDR2 is ANQGSEA. Trimming removed 4 bases from V and 2 bases from J, with 18 bases in between. The CDR3 is 15 amino acids. The CDR3 sequence is CSVVGFAGATYEQYF. As DNA, the CDR3 is TGCAGCGTTGTTGGGTTTGCGGGGGCAACCTACGAGCAGTACTTC.

This clonotype has just a few counts. The chain joins TRBV7-9 to TRBJ2-3; possibly TRBD1 or TRBD2 for D (5 bases each). The V gene's germline CDR1 is SEHNR and CDR2 FQNEAQ (reference sequence). The V gene lost 3 bases and the J gene lost 0 bases, with 16 bases spanning the gap. The CDR3 sequence is 17 residues long. For the CDR3, the DNA is TGTGCCAGCAGCTTTCCCCTGGAGAGGGGAAGCACAGATACGCAGTATTTT. Residues: CASSFPLERGSTDTQYF.

This clonotype was counted between two and nine times. The chain is built from TRBV12-3 or TRBV12-4 and TRBJ1-1; D unclear. V lost 5 bases to trimming and J lost 4 bases, with 17 bases between them. The CDR3 extends over 15 amino acids. CDR3 protein: CASSHIFGDSTEAFF. In DNA, the CDR3 is TGTGCCAGCAGTCATATCTTCGGGGATTCCACTGAAGCTTTCTTT.

Notes on this clonotype: This likely comes from a read error, as the CDR3 has no conserved phenylalanine or tryptophan at its end. The chain has TRBV28 and TRBJ2-5; D may be TRBD1 (6 bases). This CDR3 has 19 residues. Germline V lookup: CDR1 MDHEN, CDR2 SYDVKM. V gave up 1 base and J gave up 0 bases, with 21 bases separating them. The CDR3 DNA reads as TGTGCCAGCAGTTTATACCAAGAAGACAGGTTAAGTGACCAAGAGACCCAGTACCTC. Translation: CASSLYQEDRLSDQETQYL.

This chain connects TRBV28 to TRBJ2-1; TRBD2 agrees at 12 bases. Germline trimming cut 2 bases from V and 4 bases from J; bases unmatched to any gene: 6. The CDR3 is 17 residues long. Per the germline V gene, CDR1 is MDHEN and CDR2 is SYDVKM. DNA of the CDR3: TGTGCCAGCAGTTTACCACTAGCGGGAGGAGCATACAATGAGCAGTTCTTC. Its translation: CASSLPLAGGAYNEQFF.

This clonotype has a count of ten or more. A read error may produce the germline difference seen at one junction end. CDR3 loop: CASNLESRVTKAFF. The CDR3 nucleotides read TGTGCCAGCAATTTGGAGAGCAGGGTCACTAAAGCTTTCTTT. The rearrangement links TRBV6-1 to TRBJ1-1; maybe TRBD1 (5 bases). This CDR3 has 14 amino acids. Per the germline V gene, CDR1 is MNHNS and CDR2 is SASEGT.

This chain joins TRBV28 and TRBJ1-2; no clear D gene. V lost 5 bases, J lost 8 bases, and 12 bases lay in between. The germline V gene has CDR1 MDHEN and CDR2 SYDVKM. The CDR3 is 12 residues long. The CDR3 DNA reads as TGTGCCAGCAGTCCAAACAGTCGAGGCTACACCTTC. Protein product: CASSPNSRGYTF.

Notes on this clonotype: This sequence may be a read error, since a much larger clone differs from it by one base. The chain carries TRBV24-1 and TRBJ1-4; D is unresolved. The germline V and J ends were trimmed by 9 bases and 11 bases, with 15 bases remaining between them. The germline V gene encodes CDR1 KGHDR and CDR2 SFDVKD. This CDR3 comprises 12 residues. The CDR3 loop is CATASSSDKLFF. CDR3 in DNA: TGTGCCACCGCTTCATCCTCTGATAAACTGTTTTTT.

The sample holds many counts of this clonotype. V usage is TRBV6-5 and J usage is TRBJ2-6; D remains unclear. Trimming shortened V by 10 bases and J by 3 bases, and 4 bases separated the two germline ends. The CDR3 runs to 11 residues. Germline V CDR1 and CDR2: MNHEY, SVGAGI. CDR3 protein: CATLGANVLTF. CDR3 nucleotides: TGTGCCACCCTTGGGGCCAACGTCCTGACTTTC.